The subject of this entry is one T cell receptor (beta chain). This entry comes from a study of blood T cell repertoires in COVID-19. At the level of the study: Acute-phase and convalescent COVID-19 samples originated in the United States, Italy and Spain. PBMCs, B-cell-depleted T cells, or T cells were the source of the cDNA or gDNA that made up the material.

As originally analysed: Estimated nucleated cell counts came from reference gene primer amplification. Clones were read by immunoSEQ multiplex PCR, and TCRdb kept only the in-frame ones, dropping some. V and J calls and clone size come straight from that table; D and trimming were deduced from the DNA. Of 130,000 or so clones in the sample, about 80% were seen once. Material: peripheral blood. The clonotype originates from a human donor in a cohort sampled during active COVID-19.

For the CDR3, the DNA is TGTGCCAGCCATCCGGGGGTTCAGCCCCAGCATTTT. Protein product: CASHPGVQPQHF. The rearrangement joins TRBV28 to TRBJ1-5, with a weak D call TRBD1 (5 bases). Between the trimmed V and J ends, which lost 8 bases and 6 bases, there was a span of 11 bases. Germline CDR1 reads MDHEN; CDR2 reads SYDVKM. The CDR3 spans 12 residues.